This T cell receptor beta chain is drawn from a study of blood T cell repertoires in COVID-19. In the source study's methods: Estimation of nucleated cell counts relied on the amplification of reference gene primers. The repertoire was sequenced with immunoSEQ multiplex PCR; TCRdb's copy has only in-frame clones and lacks some. V and J calls and clone size come straight from that table; D and trimming were deduced from the DNA. The sample includes 320,000 or so clones, 85% of them seen just once. The CDR3 is 13 amino acids. Germline V lookup: CDR1 MDHEN, CDR2 SYDVKM. Trimming stripped 3 bases from V and 7 bases from J, with 12 bases between. Enrollees, about 18 to 89 years old, lived in approximately 24 US areas. Someone with COVID-19 had been met by exposed participants within 2 weeks before study entry.

What was sequenced was PBMCs or T cells enriched from blood (not recorded which). V gene TRBV28 combines with J gene TRBJ1-1, with D uncertain. The receptor's source is a woman aged 25 to 39 who had been exposed to COVID-19. The CDR3 spells CASSFTQPGEAFF. CDR3 in DNA: TGTGCCAGCAGTTTTACCCAACCGGGTGAAGCTTTCTTT.